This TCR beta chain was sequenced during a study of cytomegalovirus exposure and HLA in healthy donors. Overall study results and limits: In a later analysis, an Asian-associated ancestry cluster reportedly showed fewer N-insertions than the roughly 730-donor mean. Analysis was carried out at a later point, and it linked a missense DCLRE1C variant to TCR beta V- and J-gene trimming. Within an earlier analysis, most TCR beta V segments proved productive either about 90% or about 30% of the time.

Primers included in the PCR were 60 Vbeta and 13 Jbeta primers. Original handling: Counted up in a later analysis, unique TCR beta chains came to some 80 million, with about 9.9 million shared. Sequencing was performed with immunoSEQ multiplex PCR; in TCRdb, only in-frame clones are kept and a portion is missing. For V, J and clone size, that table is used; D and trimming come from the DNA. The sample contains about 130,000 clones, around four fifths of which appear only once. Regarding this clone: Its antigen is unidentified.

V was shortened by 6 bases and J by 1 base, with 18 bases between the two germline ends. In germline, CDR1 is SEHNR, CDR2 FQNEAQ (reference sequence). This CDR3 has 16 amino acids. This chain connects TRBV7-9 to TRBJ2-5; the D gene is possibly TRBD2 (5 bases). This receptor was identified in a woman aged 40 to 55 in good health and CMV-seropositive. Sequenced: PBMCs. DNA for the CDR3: TGTGCCAGCAGTCCCGGGGTCGGGGTCCCCCAAGAGACCCAGTACTTC. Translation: CASSPGVGVPQETQYF.